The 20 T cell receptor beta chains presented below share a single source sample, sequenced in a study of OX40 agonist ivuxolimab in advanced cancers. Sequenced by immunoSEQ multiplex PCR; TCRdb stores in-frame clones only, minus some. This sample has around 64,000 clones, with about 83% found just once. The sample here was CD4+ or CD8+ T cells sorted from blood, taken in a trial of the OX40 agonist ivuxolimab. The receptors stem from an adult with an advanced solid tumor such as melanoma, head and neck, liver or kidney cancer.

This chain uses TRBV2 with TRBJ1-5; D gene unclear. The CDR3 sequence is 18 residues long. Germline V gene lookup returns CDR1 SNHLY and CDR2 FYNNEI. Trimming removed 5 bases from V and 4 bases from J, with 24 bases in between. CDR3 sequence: CASSLAAWPAGINQPQHF. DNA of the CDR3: TGTGCCAGCAGTTTAGCAGCTTGGCCTGCGGGGATAAATCAGCCCCAGCATTTT.

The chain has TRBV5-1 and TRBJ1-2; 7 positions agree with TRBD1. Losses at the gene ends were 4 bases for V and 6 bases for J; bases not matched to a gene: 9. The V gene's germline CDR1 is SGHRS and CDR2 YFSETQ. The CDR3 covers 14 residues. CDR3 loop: CASSHGMGTDGYTF. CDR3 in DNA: TGCGCCAGCAGCCACGGGATGGGGACAGATGGCTACACCTTC.

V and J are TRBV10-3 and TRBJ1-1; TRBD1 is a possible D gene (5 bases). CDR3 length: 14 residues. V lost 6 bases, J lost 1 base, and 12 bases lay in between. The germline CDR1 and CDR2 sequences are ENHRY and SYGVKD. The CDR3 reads CAISFGGKNTEAFF. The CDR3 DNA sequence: TGTGCCATCAGCTTTGGGGGGAAGAACACTGAAGCTTTCTTT.

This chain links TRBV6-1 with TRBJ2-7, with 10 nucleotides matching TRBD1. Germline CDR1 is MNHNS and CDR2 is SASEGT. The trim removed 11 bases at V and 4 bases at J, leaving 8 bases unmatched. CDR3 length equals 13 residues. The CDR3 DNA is TGTGCCTCCAGGGGGACAGGGGTTTACGAGCAGTACTTC. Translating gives CASRGTGVYEQYF.

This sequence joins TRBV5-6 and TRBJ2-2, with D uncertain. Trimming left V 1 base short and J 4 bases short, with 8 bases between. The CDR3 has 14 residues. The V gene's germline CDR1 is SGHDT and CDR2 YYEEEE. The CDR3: CASSLLGFTGELFF. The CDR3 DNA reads TGTGCCAGCAGCTTGCTCGGGTTCACCGGGGAGCTGTTTTTT.

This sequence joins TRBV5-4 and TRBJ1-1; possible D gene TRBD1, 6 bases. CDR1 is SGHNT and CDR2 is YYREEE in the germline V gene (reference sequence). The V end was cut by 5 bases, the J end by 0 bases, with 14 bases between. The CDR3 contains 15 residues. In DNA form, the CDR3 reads TGTGCCAGCAGGCCAGGGGATTTGATGAACACTGAAGCTTTCTTT. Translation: CASRPGDLMNTEAFF.

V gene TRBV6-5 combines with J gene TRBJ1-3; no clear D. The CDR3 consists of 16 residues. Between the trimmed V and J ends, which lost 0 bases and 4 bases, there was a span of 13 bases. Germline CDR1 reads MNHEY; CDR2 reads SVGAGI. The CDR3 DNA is TGTGCCAGCAGTTACTCGGTAGATTTTGCGGGAAACACCATATATTTT. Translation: CASSYSVDFAGNTIYF.

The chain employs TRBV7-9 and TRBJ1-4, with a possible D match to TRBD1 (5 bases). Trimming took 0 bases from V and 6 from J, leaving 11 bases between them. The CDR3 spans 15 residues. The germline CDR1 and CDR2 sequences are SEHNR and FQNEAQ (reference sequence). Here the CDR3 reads CASSLAAGRDEKLFF. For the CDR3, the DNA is TGTGCCAGCAGCTTAGCGGCCGGCAGGGATGAAAAACTGTTTTTT.

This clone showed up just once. CDR3 protein: CASSLTGEVYGYTF. CDR3 in DNA: TGCGCCAGCAGCTTGACTGGGGAGGTATATGGCTACACCTTC. This chain links TRBV5-1 with TRBJ1-2; D call uncertain. CDR1 SGHRS and CDR2 YFSETQ come from the germline V gene. V was clipped by 1 base and J by 5 bases, with 12 bases between them. The CDR3 extends over 14 amino acids.

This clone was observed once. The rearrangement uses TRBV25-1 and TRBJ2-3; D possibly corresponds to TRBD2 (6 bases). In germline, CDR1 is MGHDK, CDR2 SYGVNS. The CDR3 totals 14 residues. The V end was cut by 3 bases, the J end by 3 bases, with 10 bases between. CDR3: CASSDGGFTDTQYF. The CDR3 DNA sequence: TGTGCCAGCAGTGACGGGGGTTTTACAGATACGCAGTATTTT.

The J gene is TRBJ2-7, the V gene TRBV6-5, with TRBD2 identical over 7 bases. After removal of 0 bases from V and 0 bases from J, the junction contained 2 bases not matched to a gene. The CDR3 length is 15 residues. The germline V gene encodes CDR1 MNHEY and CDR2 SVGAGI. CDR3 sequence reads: CASSYSTGGSYEQYF. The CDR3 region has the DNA TGTGCCAGCAGTTACTCGACGGGGGGCTCCTACGAGCAGTACTTC.

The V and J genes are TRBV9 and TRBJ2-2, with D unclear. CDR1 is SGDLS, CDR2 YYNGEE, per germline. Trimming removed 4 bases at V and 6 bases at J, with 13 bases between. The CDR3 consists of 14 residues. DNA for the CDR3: TGTGCCAGCAGCCCTATGAGTGCGTCCGGGGAGCTGTTTTTT. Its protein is CASSPMSASGELFF. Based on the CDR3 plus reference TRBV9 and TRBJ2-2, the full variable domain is DSGVTQTPKHLITATGQRVTLRCSPRSGDLSVYWYQQSLDQGLQFLIQYYNGEERAKGNILERFSAQQFPDLHSELNLSSLELGDSALYFCASSPMSASGELFFGEGSRLTVL.

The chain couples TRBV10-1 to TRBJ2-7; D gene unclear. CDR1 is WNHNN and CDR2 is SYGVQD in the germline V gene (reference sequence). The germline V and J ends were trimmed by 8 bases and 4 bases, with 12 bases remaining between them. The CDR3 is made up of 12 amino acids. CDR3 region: CASGASPYEQYF. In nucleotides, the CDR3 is TGCGCCAGCGGAGCAAGTCCTTACGAGCAGTACTTC.

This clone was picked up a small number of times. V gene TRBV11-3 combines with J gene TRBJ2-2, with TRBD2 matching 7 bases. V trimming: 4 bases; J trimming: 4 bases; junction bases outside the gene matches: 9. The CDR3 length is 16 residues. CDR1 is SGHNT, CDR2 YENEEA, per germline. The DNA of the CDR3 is TGTGCCAGCAGCTCCGGGTTGGCTAGCGGCACCGGGGAGCTGTTTTTT. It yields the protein CASSSGLASGTGELFF.

CDR3 DNA: TGTGCCAGCAGTTACTCGACTGGGGGTCGGGTTCAGCCCCAGCATTTT. Translating gives CASSYSTGGRVQPQHF. The V call is TRBV6-6, the J call TRBJ1-5, with D perhaps matching TRBD1 (5 bases). V lost 0 bases, J lost 6 bases, and 15 bases lay in between. The germline V gene has CDR1 MNHNY and CDR2 SVGAGI (reference sequence). CDR3 size: 16 residues.

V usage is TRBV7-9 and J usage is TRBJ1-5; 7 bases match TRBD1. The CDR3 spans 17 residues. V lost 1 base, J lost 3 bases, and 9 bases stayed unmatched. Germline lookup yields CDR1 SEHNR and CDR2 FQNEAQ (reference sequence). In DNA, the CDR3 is TGTGCCAGCAGCTTAGAAAGGACAGGACCCTACAATCAGCCCCAGCATTTT. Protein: CASSLERTGPYNQPQHF.

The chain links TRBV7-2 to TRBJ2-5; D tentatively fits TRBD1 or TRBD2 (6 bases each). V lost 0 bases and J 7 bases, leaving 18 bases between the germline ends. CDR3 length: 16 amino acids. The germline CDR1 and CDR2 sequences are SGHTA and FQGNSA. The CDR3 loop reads CASSLAPSPGAWTQYF. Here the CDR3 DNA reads TGTGCCAGCAGCTTAGCCCCATCCCCGGGGGCCTGGACCCAGTACTTC.

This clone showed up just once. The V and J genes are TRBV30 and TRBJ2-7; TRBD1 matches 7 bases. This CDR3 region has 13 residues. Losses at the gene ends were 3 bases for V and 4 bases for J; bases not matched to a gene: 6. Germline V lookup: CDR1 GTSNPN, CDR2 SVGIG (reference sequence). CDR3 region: CAWRGTAHYEQYF. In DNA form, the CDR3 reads TGTGCCTGGAGGGGGACAGCCCATTACGAGCAGTACTTC.

DNA for the CDR3: TGTGCCAGTAGTATAGCTGGGAAGGCTAGAGATACGCAGTATTTT. Translation gives CASSIAGKARDTQYF. The chain has TRBV19 and TRBJ2-3; no definite D call. Germline CDR1 reads LNHDA; CDR2 reads SQIVND (reference sequence). The germline V and J ends were trimmed by 1 base and 5 bases, with 13 bases remaining between them. The CDR3 length is 15 residues.

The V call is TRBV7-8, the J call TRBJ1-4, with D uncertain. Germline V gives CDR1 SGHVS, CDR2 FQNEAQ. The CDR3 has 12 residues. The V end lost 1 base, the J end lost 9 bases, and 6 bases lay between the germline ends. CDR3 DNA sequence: TGTGCCAGCAGCTTAGAGGGTCAAAAACTGTTTTTT. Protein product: CASSLEGQKLFF.